The rows below give T cell receptor beta chains drawn from one sample of a study of control samples from healthy donors and cancer patients. The data were produced by immunoSEQ multiplex PCR, yet TCRdb's version contains in-frame clones alone and is incomplete. Among 20,000 to 30,000 clones, 85% were seen once, and the ten largest hold about 6.7%. Sequencing used PBMCs. The source is a woman aged 55-70 years with head and neck cancer. CDR3s include the opening cysteine and the closing phenylalanine or tryptophan. The D gene is left open where the match is weak. The size field is filled for only some rows; it gives once, few, many or a size class.

TRBJ2-7 TRBV7-8 . few TGTGCCAGCAGCTTACAATCGGTCGGCTCCTACGAGCAGTACTTC CASSLQSVGSYEQYF
TRBJ1-2 TRBV5-6 . . TGTGCCAGCAGCTTATCCGGGGATGGCTACACCTTC CASSLSGDGYTF
TRBJ1-1 TRBV3-1/TRBV3-2 . . TGTGCCAGCAGTCATTCTGGGGGGAACACTGAAGCTTTCTTT CASSHSGGNTEAFF
TRBJ2-1 TRBV12-3/TRBV12-4 . . TGTGCCAGCAGTTTACAGGGAAATGAGCAGTTCTTC CASSLQGNEQFF
TRBJ2-7 TRBV20-1 . . TGCAGTGCTAGTCAGCCGGACCTCAGGGGCTGGGGGGAGCAGTACTTC CSASQPDLRGWGEQYF
TRBJ2-7 TRBV12-3/TRBV12-4 . . TGTGCCAGCAGTTCTGGAGCGCGCGAGCAGTACTTC CASSSGAREQYF
TRBJ1-1 TRBV6-5 TRBD1 . TGTGCCAGCAGTACCACAGGGGGCTTGAACACTGAAGCTTTCTTT CASSTTGGLNTEAFF
TRBJ2-7 TRBV11-3 TRBD2 . TGTGCCAGCAGCCCCCGGGGGGTCGGGGCCTACGAGCAGTACTTC CASSPRGVGAYEQYF
TRBJ2-2 TRBV18 . . TGTGCCAGCTCACGTAACAGCGCGGTCACGAACACCGGGGAGCTGTTTTTT CASSRNSAVTNTGELFF
TRBJ2-3 TRBV27 TRBD2 . TGTGCCAGCTTGGGGGTAGCGGGAGGGACCACAGATACGCAGTATTTT CASLGVAGGTTDTQYF
TRBJ2-7 TRBV27 TRBD1 . TGTGCCAGCAGACCCGGGACAGTCCTCTCCTACGAGCAGTACTTC CASRPGTVLSYEQYF
TRBJ1-2 TRBV2 . . TGTGCCAGCAGTAAGGAGGGCGCCCGGACCGCCTATGGCTACACCTTC CASSKEGARTAYGYTF
TRBJ2-2 TRBV6-2/TRBV6-3 TRBD1 . TGTGCCAGCAGTTACGGGACAGGGAACACCGGGGAGCTGTTTTTT CASSYGTGNTGELFF
TRBJ1-5 TRBV7-8 . few TGTGCCAGCACCGTCGCCCCGGGGAGAGACAATCAGCCCCAGCATTTT CASTVAPGRDNQPQHF
TRBJ2-2 TRBV3-1/TRBV3-2 TRBD2 once TGTGCCAGCAGCCTGGGGAGGGGCGCCGGGGAGCTGCTTTTT CASSLGRGAGELLF
TRBJ2-7 TRBV7-6 . . TGTGCCAGCAGCTTATCTGGGACAGCGGGTCGCGAGCAGTACTTC CASSLSGTAGREQYF
TRBJ2-2 TRBV18 . . TGTGCCAGCTCATCGGGTCTGACCGGGGAGCTGTTTTTT CASSSGLTGELFF
TRBJ1-1 TRBV7-2 . . TGTGCCAGCAGCTTAGAGTCCAGGATGAACACTGAAGCTTTCTTT CASSLESRMNTEAFF
TRBJ2-1 TRBV9 TRBD1 medium-sized TGTGCCAGCAGCGTCGGGACAGTTTCTGCAAATGAGCAGTTCTTC CASSVGTVSANEQFF
TRBJ1-4 TRBV19 . . TGTGCCAGTAGGGTACAGGGCGGAAAACTGTTTTTT CASRVQGGKLFF
TRBJ1-2 TRBV4-3 TRBD1 . TGCGCCAGCAGCCCGGACAGGAACTATGGCTACACCTTC CASSPDRNYGYTF
TRBJ2-7 TRBV29-1 . . TGCAGCGTCGACGGGAGGCAGGGGAGCTACGAGCAGTACTTC CSVDGRQGSYEQYF
TRBJ1-2 TRBV2 . . TGTGCCAGCAGTGAAGGACACGCGGGTCTGAGGCCCACTGGGCTTTTC CASSEGHAGLRPTGLF
TRBJ1-1 TRBV14 . once TGTGCCAGCAGCCAAACTTTGATGACAGCCATGAACACTGAAGCTTTCTTT CASSQTLMTAMNTEAFF
TRBJ2-1 TRBV3-1/TRBV3-2 TRBD2 once TGTGCCAGCAGCTTACCGTTGACTAGCGGGAGTCGAGGGTATGAGCAGTTCTTC CASSLPLTSGSRGYEQFF
TRBJ2-1 TRBV2 TRBD2 . TGTGCCAGCAGTGAAGTGCTAGCGGGCAACAATGAGCAGTTCTTC CASSEVLAGNNEQFF
TRBJ2-1 TRBV10-2 TRBD2 . TGCGCCAGCAGTGAAGGGACTAATTATGACAATGAGCAGTTCTTC CASSEGTNYDNEQFF
TRBJ2-2 TRBV24-1 . few TGTGCCACCAGCCGAGGGGGGTTCGGGGAGCTGTTTTTT CATSRGGFGELFF
TRBJ2-3 TRBV7-2 TRBD2 . TGTGCCAGCAGCGCACTAGCGGGTGTGGTGAGAGATACGCAGTATTTT CASSALAGVVRDTQYF
TRBJ2-3 TRBV29-1 . . TGCAGCGTTGCTTCTAGCACAGATACGCAGTATTTT CSVASSTDTQYF
TRBJ2-7 TRBV27 . . TGTGCCAGCAGTTTTTCAGTCAATTACGAGCAGTACTTC CASSFSVNYEQYF
TRBJ2-1 TRBV3-1/TRBV3-2 TRBD2 . TGTGCCAGCAGCCCAAGAGGGAGGGGACTTTACAATGAGCAGTTCTTC CASSPRGRGLYNEQFF
TRBJ2-2 TRBV4-1 TRBD2 . TGCGCCAGCAGCCACCCGTTTGGCGGGAGGGTCACCGGGGAGCTGTTTTTT CASSHPFGGRVTGELFF
TRBJ1-1 TRBV5-3 . . TGTGCCAGAAGCTTGGTTGGGAACACTGAAGCTTTCTTT CARSLVGNTEAFF
TRBJ1-4 TRBV11-2 . . TGTGCCAGCAGCTTAGGATCCGGGTATGAAAAACTGTTTTTT CASSLGSGYEKLFF
TRBJ2-2 TRBV7-2 . . TGTGCCAGCAGCTTGAGCACAGGGTCCGGGGAGCTGTTTTTT CASSLSTGSGELFF
TRBJ1-2 TRBV11-2 . . TGTGCCAGCAGCTTAGAAGGGTTTGGCTACACCTTC CASSLEGFGYTF
TRBJ2-1 TRBV27 . . TGTGCCAGCTCCACTGCTGGTGACTACAATGAGCAGTTCTTC CASSTAGDYNEQFF
TRBJ2-1 TRBV19 . once TGTGCCAGTAGTATAGAGCACAGGATTATTTCCTACAATGAGCAGTTCTTC CASSIEHRIISYNEQFF
TRBJ2-5 TRBV5-1 TRBD2 . TGCGCCAGCAGCTCCCGGACTAGCGCGACCCAGTACTTC CASSSRTSATQYF
TRBJ1-2 TRBV4-2 . . TGTGCCAGCAGCCGCTCAGAGCCCCGGGGGGGATTTAACTATGGCTACACCTTC CASSRSEPRGGFNYGYTF
TRBJ1-6 TRBV21-1 . . TGTGCCAGCAGCCCTTGTTCACCCCTCCACTTT CASSPCSPLHF
TRBJ2-1 TRBV12-5 TRBD2 . TGTGCTAGTGGGCGGACTAGCGTTACCAATGAGCAGTTCTTC CASGRTSVTNEQFF
TRBJ2-1 TRBV6-1 TRBD2 . TGTGCCAGCAGTGAAGCCGGACTAGCGAGCTACAATGAGCAGTTCTTC CASSEAGLASYNEQFF
TRBJ2-1 TRBV3-1/TRBV3-2 . . TGTGCCAGCAGCCAAGACTGCAATGAGCAGTTCTTC CASSQDCNEQFF
TRBJ2-1 TRBV4-3 TRBD2 . TGCGCCAGCAGCCAGGCCGGGACTAGCGGGTTTGTGTACAATGAGCAGTTCTTC CASSQAGTSGFVYNEQFF
TRBJ2-7 TRBV5-1 TRBD1 . TGCGCCAGCAGCTTCCCCGGGACAGGGGATCGCGAGCAGTACTTC CASSFPGTGDREQYF
TRBJ1-4 TRBV6-6 . . TGTGCCTGCGGAACTAATGAAAAACTGTTTTTT CACGTNEKLFF
TRBJ2-5 TRBV6-2/TRBV6-3 . . TGTGCCAGCAGTTACGTATCTTTGGGGGAGACCCAGTACTTC CASSYVSLGETQYF
TRBJ1-4 TRBV30 . few TGTGCCTGTGTAGCTGCAACTAATGAAAAACTGTTTTTT CACVAATNEKLFF
TRBJ1-2 TRBV28 . . TGTGCCAGCAGTTTCGTCGGGACATTTTTGGATGGCTACACCTTC CASSFVGTFLDGYTF
TRBJ1-2 TRBV6-5 . once TGTGCCAGCAGGGGCCCCCGACGGTATGGCTACACCTTC CASRGPRRYGYTF
TRBJ1-6 TRBV7-8 . . TGTGCCAGCAGCACCCAGTCCCGAAGCTCCTATAATTCACCCCTCCACTTT CASSTQSRSSYNSPLHF
TRBJ2-7 TRBV19 TRBD1 . TGTGCCAGTAGTATCACCGGGACAGGGGACTACGAGCAGTACTTC CASSITGTGDYEQYF